This T cell receptor (beta chain) was identified during a study of naive CD8 T cells in extremely preterm neonates. Profiling relied on immunoSEQ multiplex PCR, and the TCRdb table lists in-frame clones only, not all of them. The table records around 7,500 clones, just under 98% of them present only once. The CDR3 consists of 18 residues. The germline gives CDR1 SGDLS, CDR2 YYNGEE. The V gene end was trimmed by 2 bases and the J gene end by 4 bases; junction bases not matched to a gene: 11. Deliveries were elective term cesareans at roughly 35-41 weeks, with no labor or membrane rupture. Material: naive CD8+ T cells from cord blood. The J gene is TRBJ2-3, the V gene TRBV9; TRBD2 matches 12 bases. The receptor was isolated from a newborn in good health. The CDR3 loop reads CASSVSPSGGAGADTQYF. For the CDR3, the DNA is TGTGCCAGCAGCGTGAGTCCTAGCGGGGGGGCTGGCGCAGATACGCAGTATTTT. The entire variable domain, with the rest obtained from reference TRBV9 and TRBJ2-3, is as follows: DSGVTQTPKHLITATGQRVTLRCSPRSGDLSVYWYQQSLDQGLQFLIQYYNGEERAKGNILERFSAQQFPDLHSELNLSSLELGDSALYFCASSVSPSGGAGADTQYFGPGTRLTVL.